These 32 T cell receptor beta chains came from one sample sequenced in a study of blood T cell repertoires in COVID-19. Clones were sequenced by immunoSEQ multiplex PCR, and TCRdb holds only the in-frame ones, with some missing. The table includes under 65,000 clones, approximately 86% detected once. What was sequenced was peripheral blood. The receptors derive from an elderly woman with COVID-19, enrolled during active disease.

The chain combines TRBV19 with TRBJ2-2; 7 bases match TRBD1. Trimming cost V 3 bases and J 5 bases; bases outside gene matches: 3. This CDR3 contains 14 residues. Germline CDR1 is LNHDA and CDR2 is SQIVND (reference sequence). The CDR3 DNA follows: TGTGCCAGTAGTATGGGACAGCAGACCGGGGAGCTGTTTTTT. Translating gives CASSMGQQTGELFF. Complete variable domain (other parts from reference TRBV19 and TRBJ2-2): DGGITQSPKYLFRKEGQNVTLSCEQNLNHDAMYWYRQDPGQGLRLIYYSQIVNDFQKGDIAEGYSVSREKKESFPLTVTSAQKNPTAFYLCASSMGQQTGELFFGEGSRLTVL.

In DNA, the CDR3 is TGTGCTAGTGGTTTGACTCCGACTCCCAAAATCCCCTACGAGCAGTACTTC. This translates into CASGLTPTPKIPYEQYF. V gene TRBV12-5 combines with J gene TRBJ2-7; D call uncertain. Germline V CDR1 and CDR2: LGHNT, FRNRAP. V was pared by 2 bases and J by 2 bases, with 19 bases between. The CDR3 sequence is 17 residues long.

The V gene is TRBV3-1 (or the pseudogene TRBV3-2), the J gene TRBJ1-2, with TRBD1 as a possible D gene (6 bases). Germline assignment: CDR1 LGHDT and CDR2 YNNKEL (reference sequence). V was clipped by 3 bases and J by 2 bases, with 7 bases between them. The CDR3 covers 13 residues. CDR3 amino acids: CASSQGQNYGYTF. CDR3 DNA: TGTGCCAGCAGCCAGGGACAAAACTATGGCTACACCTTC.

This chain connects TRBV10-3 to TRBJ1-5, with 7 bases fitting TRBD1. Trimming removed 0 bases from V and 3 bases from J; junction bases left unmatched: 5. The germline V gene encodes CDR1 ENHRY and CDR2 SYGVKD. The CDR3 has 16 amino acids. For the CDR3, the DNA is TGTGCCATCAGTGAGTCTTTACAGGGGAACAATCAGCCCCAGCATTTT. Its protein is CAISESLQGNNQPQHF.

V and J are TRBV11-2 and TRBJ2-7, with a possible D match to TRBD1 (5 bases). The V and J ends lost 5 bases and 3 bases respectively, with 11 bases between them. This CDR3 has 13 amino acids. The germline V gene encodes CDR1 SGHAT and CDR2 FQNNGV. This chain's CDR3 is CASSPRQIYEQYF. CDR3 coding DNA: TGTGCCAGCAGCCCCAGACAGATCTACGAGCAGTACTTC.

The V and J genes are TRBV7-2 and TRBJ2-3, with 10 bases lining up with TRBD2. Germline V gives CDR1 SGHTA, CDR2 FQGNSA. The CDR3 has 16 amino acids. Trimming cost V 1 base and J 3 bases; bases outside gene matches: 4. This CDR3 reads CASSLVVAGGTDTQYF. The CDR3 nucleotides are TGTGCCAGCAGCTTAGTGGTAGCGGGGGGTACAGATACGCAGTATTTT.

This chain links TRBV6-5 with TRBJ1-2; the match to TRBD1 covers 9 bases. V was pared by 9 bases and J by 3 bases, with 2 bases of the junction left unmatched. CDR1 is MNHEY, CDR2 SVGAGI, per germline. This CDR3 comprises 12 residues. CDR3 nucleotide sequence: TGTGCCAGTGGGGACAGGGACTATGGCTACACCTTC. Translation: CASGDRDYGYTF.

The chain uses TRBV7-2 and TRBJ1-2; TRBD1 aligns across 7 bases. Germline V gene sequence: CDR1 SGHTA, CDR2 FQGNSA. The CDR3 runs 14 residues. The trim removed 5 bases at V and 8 bases at J, leaving 11 bases unmatched. CDR3 protein: CASSTDRALEGYTF. The CDR3 DNA sequence: TGTGCCAGCAGCACAGACAGGGCTCTGGAAGGCTACACCTTC.

The chain has TRBV6-5 and TRBJ1-1; TRBD1 matches 7 bases. CDR3 length equals 15 residues. J gave up 0 bases and V 5 bases, and 6 bases lay outside the gene matches. Germline CDR1 and CDR2: MNHEY and SVGAGI. The CDR3 reads CASSPQGTLNTEAFF. Here the CDR3 DNA reads TGTGCCAGCAGTCCACAGGGGACTTTGAACACTGAAGCTTTCTTT.

This clone was observed once. V and J are TRBV19 and TRBJ2-7, with D possibly being TRBD2 (5 bases). CDR3 length equals 13 residues. Germline loops: CDR1 LNHDA, CDR2 SQIVND (reference sequence). Trimming took 8 bases from V and 3 from J, leaving 14 bases between them. CDR3 loop: CASATAADYEQYF. The CDR3 DNA sequence: TGTGCCAGTGCCACGGCAGCGGACTACGAGCAGTACTTC.

The gene calls are TRBV5-4 and TRBJ2-1; a weak D match, TRBD2 (6 bases). The germline CDR1 and CDR2 sequences are SGHNT and YYREEE (reference sequence). V dropped 2 bases and J dropped 2 bases, with 8 bases sitting between them. CDR3 length: 14 residues. CDR3: CASSFAGTYNEQFF. DNA of the CDR3: TGTGCCAGCAGCTTTGCGGGGACCTACAATGAGCAGTTCTTC.

The chain carries TRBV6-5 and TRBJ1-2; the match to TRBD1 covers 8 bases. The CDR3 has 14 amino acids. V lost 6 bases and J lost 4; bases outside the gene matches: 7. Germline CDR1 MNHEY, CDR2 SVGAGI. The CDR3 sequence: CASRSRDRFYGYTF. Written as DNA, the CDR3 is TGTGCCAGCAGAAGCCGGGACAGGTTCTATGGCTACACCTTC.

V is TRBV12-3 or TRBV12-4 and J is TRBJ2-1; weak D call: TRBD1 (5 bases). V lost 6 bases and J 9 bases, leaving 15 bases between the germline ends. This CDR3 is 13 amino acids long. CDR3 loop: CASRSAGKGEQFF. The DNA of the CDR3 is TGTGCCAGCAGGAGCGCAGGGAAGGGTGAGCAGTTCTTC.

The chain joins TRBV12-3 or TRBV12-4 to TRBJ1-5; TRBD1 matches 8 bases. The trim removed 6 bases at V and 3 bases at J, leaving 1 base unmatched. This CDR3 comprises 13 residues. DNA of the CDR3: TGTGCCAGCAGACAGGGGGTCAATCAGCCCCAGCATTTT. Amino acids: CASRQGVNQPQHF.

Points on this clone: The junction shows a germline mismatch at one end, possibly a read error. This chain joins TRBV30 and TRBJ1-1; tentative D call: TRBD1 (5 bases). The CDR3 is 12 amino acids. Germline values: CDR1 GTSNPN, CDR2 SVGIG (reference sequence). CDR3 sequence (DNA): TGTGCCTGGAGTGCAGGGAACGCTGAAGCTTTCTTT. This translates into CAWSAGNAEAFF.

The CDR3 nucleotides are TGTGCCTGGAGCGCCAGACAGGGTTCGCGGTCACCCCTCCACTTT. It encodes CAWSARQGSRSPLHF. This sequence joins TRBV30 and TRBJ1-6; 7 bases fit TRBD1. Per germline, CDR1 GTSNPN and CDR2 SVGIG (reference sequence). After removal of 3 bases from V and 10 bases from J, the junction contained 12 bases not matched to a gene. The CDR3 is 15 residues long.

This sequence joins TRBV7-2 and TRBJ2-7; weak D call: TRBD1 (6 bases). CDR3 length: 13 residues. V lost 4 bases and J 1 base, leaving 8 bases between the germline ends. Germline V gives CDR1 SGHTA, CDR2 FQGNSA. The CDR3 DNA reads as TGTGCCAGCAGCTATGGACAGTCCTACGAGCAGTACTTC. This gives the protein CASSYGQSYEQYF.

The chain employs TRBV19 and TRBJ2-1; the D gene is possibly TRBD1 (6 bases). Germline V gives CDR1 LNHDA, CDR2 SQIVND (reference sequence). V shed 7 bases and J shed 1 base, with 17 bases lying between them. CDR3 length: 16 amino acids. The DNA of the CDR3 is TGTGCCAGTACCGACCCCGGGACACCTTCCTACAATGAGCAGTTCTTC. Protein product: CASTDPGTPSYNEQFF.

This clone was observed a single time. The CDR3 reads CASSFRDRGHGYTF. The CDR3 DNA is TGTGCCAGCAGCTTCCGGGACAGGGGGCATGGCTACACCTTC. The V and J genes are TRBV5-4 and TRBJ1-2, with TRBD1 matching over 12 bases. In germline, CDR1 is SGHNT, CDR2 YYREEE (reference sequence). CDR3 size: 14 residues. Unmatched junction bases numbered 2, after V lost 2 bases and J lost 6 bases.

This sequence joins TRBV19 and TRBJ2-4, with a tentative D call TRBD2 (6 bases). Germline V CDR1 and CDR2: LNHDA, SQIVND (reference sequence). Trimming left V 7 bases short and J 0 bases short, with 13 bases between. CDR3 length: 15 amino acids. This chain's CDR3 is CASTPPGLAKNIQYF. DNA of the CDR3: TGTGCCAGTACTCCCCCGGGACTAGCCAAAAACATTCAGTACTTC.

In DNA, the CDR3 is TGTGCCAGCAGCTCCCGGACTAGCGGGGGGGTAAGGGAGACCCAGTACTTC. Its translation: CASSSRTSGGVRETQYF. This chain links TRBV7-8 with TRBJ2-5, with 15 nucleotides matching TRBD2. Germline trimming cut 4 bases from V and 5 bases from J; bases unmatched to any gene: 8. The CDR3 runs 17 residues. Germline assignment: CDR1 SGHVS and CDR2 FQNEAQ.

This chain joins TRBV19 and TRBJ1-1; D is possibly TRBD1 (5 bases). The CDR3 has 13 amino acids. Trimming stripped 2 bases from V and 6 bases from J, with 10 bases between. Per germline, CDR1 LNHDA and CDR2 SQIVND (reference sequence). CDR3: CASSIRAGSEAFF. CDR3 sequence (DNA): TGTGCCAGTAGTATACGGGCAGGGTCTGAAGCTTTCTTT.

This sequence joins TRBV5-4 and TRBJ2-7; 8 nucleotides line up with TRBD1. CDR1 is SGHNT, CDR2 YYREEE, per germline (reference sequence). V lost 4 bases to trimming and J lost 5 bases; unmatched junction nucleotides: 11. This CDR3 is built from 15 residues. CDR3 sequence (DNA): TGTGCCAGCAGCATCGATCTGGACAGGGTGAACGAGCAGTACTTC. This sequence encodes CASSIDLDRVNEQYF.

The genes are TRBV19 and TRBJ2-3, with D unresolved. Germline CDR1 LNHDA, CDR2 SQIVND (reference sequence). Trimming cost V 4 bases and J 1 base, with 18 bases left between them. The CDR3 contains 17 residues. The DNA for the CDR3 is TGTGCCAGTAGTACCGCCTTAATCAAGCTAGGCACAGATACGCAGTATTTT. Its translation is CASSTALIKLGTDTQYF.

In its sample, this clone was seen once. The chain uses TRBV5-1 and TRBJ1-4; perhaps TRBD1 as D (5 bases). CDR1 and CDR2 (germline): SGHRS, YFSETQ. This CDR3 comprises 15 residues. V was trimmed by 0 bases and J by 10 bases, leaving 16 bases between them. The CDR3 reads CASSLEVGTVRKLFF. Written as DNA, the CDR3 is TGCGCCAGCAGCTTGGAGGTGGGGACTGTTAGAAAACTGTTTTTT. The full variable domain, completed using reference TRBV5-1 and TRBJ1-4, is KAGVTQTPRYLIKTRGQQVTLSCSPISGHRSVSWYQQTPGQGLQFLFEYFSETQRNKGNFPGRFSGRQFSNSRSEMNVSTLELGDSALYLCASSLEVGTVRKLFFGSGTQLSVL.

V and J are TRBV30 and TRBJ2-7; 8 bases are shared with TRBD1. CDR3 length: 14 amino acids. CDR1 GTSNPN and CDR2 SVGIG come from the germline V gene (reference sequence). With 2 bases clipped from V and 5 bases from J, the junction kept 8 bases outside the gene matches. CDR3 sequence (DNA): TGTGCCTGGAGTCCAGGGGGCCTTCTGGACGAGCAGTACTTC. It specifies CAWSPGGLLDEQYF.

The chain uses TRBV16 and TRBJ1-3; 9 bases are a match to TRBD1. Germline loops: CDR1 KGHSY, CDR2 FQNENV. The trim removed 4 bases at V and 4 bases at J, leaving 5 bases unmatched. The CDR3 contains 15 residues. Here the CDR3 DNA reads TGTGCCAGCAGCCCACAGGGGGCATCGGGAAACACCATATATTTT. Amino acid sequence: CASSPQGASGNTIYF.

The chain employs TRBV5-1 and TRBJ2-2, with 12 bases identical to TRBD2. Germline lookup yields CDR1 SGHRS and CDR2 YFSETQ. The CDR3 runs to 15 residues. The V gene end was trimmed by 4 bases and the J gene end by 6 bases; junction bases not matched to a gene: 4. The CDR3 loop reads CASSVRTSGAGELFF. Written as DNA, the CDR3 is TGCGCCAGCAGCGTTCGGACTAGCGGGGCCGGGGAGCTGTTTTTT.

V usage is TRBV6-4 and J usage is TRBJ2-1, with D possibly TRBD2 on 6 matching bases. Germline CDR1 and CDR2: MRHNA and SNTAGT. Between the trimmed V and J ends, which lost 6 bases and 5 bases, there was a span of 11 bases. This CDR3 is 13 amino acids long. The CDR3 DNA is TGTGCCAGCAGCGGGGGAAAAGACAATGAGCAGTTCTTC. As protein: CASSGGKDNEQFF.

V and J are TRBV6-6 and TRBJ1-5; the match to TRBD1 covers 9 bases. Germline-derived CDR1 and CDR2 are MNHNY and SVGAGI (reference sequence). Germline trimming cut 0 bases from V and 6 bases from J; bases unmatched to any gene: 6. This CDR3 has 16 residues. As DNA, the CDR3 is TGTGCCAGCAGTTACTCAACAGGGGGCAGAGGTCAGCCCCAGCATTTT. The encoded protein is CASSYSTGGRGQPQHF.

This sequence joins TRBV30 and TRBJ2-1; D is unclear. CDR1 is GTSNPN and CDR2 is SVGIG in the germline V gene (reference sequence). The length of the CDR3 is 11 residues. CDR3 DNA sequence: TGTGCGGGCATCCAGAGCAATGAGCAGTTCTTC. Translating it yields CAGIQSNEQFF.

The V call is TRBV6-5, the J call TRBJ1-1, with D hard to call. The ends were cut back, 2 bases at V and 2 bases at J, with 6 bases in the middle. The CDR3 loop spans 13 amino acids. The germline gives CDR1 MNHEY, CDR2 SVGAGI. The CDR3 loop is CASSYNQNTEAFF. CDR3 sequence (DNA): TGTGCCAGCAGTTACAATCAAAACACTGAAGCTTTCTTT.